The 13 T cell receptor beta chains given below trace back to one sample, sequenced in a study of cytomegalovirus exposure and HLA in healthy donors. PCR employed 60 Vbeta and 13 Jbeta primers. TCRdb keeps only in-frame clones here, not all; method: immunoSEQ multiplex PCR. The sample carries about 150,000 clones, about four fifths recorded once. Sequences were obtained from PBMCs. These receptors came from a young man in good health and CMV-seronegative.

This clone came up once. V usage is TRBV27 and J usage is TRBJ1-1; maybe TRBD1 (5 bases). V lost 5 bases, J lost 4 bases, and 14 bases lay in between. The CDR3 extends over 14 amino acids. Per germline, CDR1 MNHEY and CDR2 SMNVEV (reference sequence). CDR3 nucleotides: TGTGCCAGCAGTCCAATGGGGGGGTCCACTGAAGCTTTCTTT. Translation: CASSPMGGSTEAFF.

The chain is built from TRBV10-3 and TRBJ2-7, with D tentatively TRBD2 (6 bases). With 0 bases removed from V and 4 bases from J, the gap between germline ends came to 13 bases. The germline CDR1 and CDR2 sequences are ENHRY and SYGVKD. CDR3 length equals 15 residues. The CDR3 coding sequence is TGTGCCATCAGTGAGTCTGGAGGGACGGGATACGAGCAGTACTTC. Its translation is CAISESGGTGYEQYF.

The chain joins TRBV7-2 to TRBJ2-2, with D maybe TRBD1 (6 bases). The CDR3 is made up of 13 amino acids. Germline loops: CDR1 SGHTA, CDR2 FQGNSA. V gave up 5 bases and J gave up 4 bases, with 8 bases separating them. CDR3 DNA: TGTGCCAGCAGCACGGACAGCACCGGGGAGCTGTTTTTT. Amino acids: CASSTDSTGELFF.

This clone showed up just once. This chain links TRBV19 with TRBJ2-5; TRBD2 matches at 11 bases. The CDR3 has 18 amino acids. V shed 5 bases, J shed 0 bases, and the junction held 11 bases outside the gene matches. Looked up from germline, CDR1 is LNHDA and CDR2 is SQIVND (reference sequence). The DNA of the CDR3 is TGTGCCAGTAGTCCAAGGGCTAGCGGGGGGCCCCACCAAGAGACCCAGTACTTC. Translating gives CASSPRASGGPHQETQYF.

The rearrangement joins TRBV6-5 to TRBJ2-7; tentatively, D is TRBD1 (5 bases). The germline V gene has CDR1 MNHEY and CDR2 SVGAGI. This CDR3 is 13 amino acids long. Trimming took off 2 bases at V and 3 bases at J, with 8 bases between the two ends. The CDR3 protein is CASSYGHGYEQYV. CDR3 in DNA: TGTGCCAGCAGTTACGGACATGGCTACGAGCAGTACGTC.

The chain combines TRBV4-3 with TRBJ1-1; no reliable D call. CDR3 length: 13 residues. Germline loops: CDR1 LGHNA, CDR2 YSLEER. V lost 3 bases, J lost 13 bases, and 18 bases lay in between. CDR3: CASSQDPGPRGFF. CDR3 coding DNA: TGCGCCAGCAGCCAGGATCCTGGGCCTCGGGGTTTCTTT.

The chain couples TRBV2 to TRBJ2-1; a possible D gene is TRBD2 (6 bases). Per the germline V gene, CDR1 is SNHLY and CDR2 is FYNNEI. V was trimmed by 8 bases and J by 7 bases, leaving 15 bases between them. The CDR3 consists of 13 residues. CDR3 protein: CASWRRTKNEQFF. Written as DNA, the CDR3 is TGTGCCAGCTGGAGACGGACTAAAAATGAGCAGTTCTTC. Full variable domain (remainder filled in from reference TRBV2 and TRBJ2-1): EPEVTQTPSHQVTQMGQEVILRCVPISNHLYFYWYRQILGQKVEFLVSFYNNEISEKSEIFDDQFSVERPDGSNFTLKIRSTKLEDSAMYFCASWRRTKNEQFFGPGTRLTVL.

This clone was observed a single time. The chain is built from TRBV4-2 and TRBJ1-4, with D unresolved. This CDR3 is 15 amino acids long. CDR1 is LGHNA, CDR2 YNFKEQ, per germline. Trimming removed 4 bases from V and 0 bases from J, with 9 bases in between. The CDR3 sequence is CASSRGGPTNEKLFF. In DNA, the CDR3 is TGTGCCAGCAGCCGAGGAGGTCCAACTAATGAAAAACTGTTTTTT.

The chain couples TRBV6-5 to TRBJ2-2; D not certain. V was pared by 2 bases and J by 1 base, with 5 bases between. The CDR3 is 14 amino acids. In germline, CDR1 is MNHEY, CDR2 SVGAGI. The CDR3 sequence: CASSYLRNTGELFF. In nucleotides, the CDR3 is TGTGCCAGCAGTTACCTCAGGAACACCGGGGAGCTGTTTTTT.

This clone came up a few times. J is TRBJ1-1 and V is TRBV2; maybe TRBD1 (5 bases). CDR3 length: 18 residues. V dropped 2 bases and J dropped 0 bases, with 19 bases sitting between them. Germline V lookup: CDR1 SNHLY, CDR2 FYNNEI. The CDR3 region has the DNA TGTGCCAGCAGTGAAATTGGTAACAGCTGGGGCTTGAACACTGAAGCTTTCTTT. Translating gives CASSEIGNSWGLNTEAFF. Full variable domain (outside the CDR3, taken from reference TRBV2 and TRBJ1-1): EPEVTQTPSHQVTQMGQEVILRCVPISNHLYFYWYRQILGQKVEFLVSFYNNEISEKSEIFDDQFSVERPDGSNFTLKIRSTKLEDSAMYFCASSEIGNSWGLNTEAFFGQGTRLTVV.

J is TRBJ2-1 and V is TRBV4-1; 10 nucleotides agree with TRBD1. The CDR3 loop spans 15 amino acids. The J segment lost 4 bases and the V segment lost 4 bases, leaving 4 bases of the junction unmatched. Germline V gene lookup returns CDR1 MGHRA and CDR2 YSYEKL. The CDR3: CASSRGQGFYNEQFF. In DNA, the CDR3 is TGCGCCAGCAGCCGGGGACAGGGGTTTTACAATGAGCAGTTCTTC.

The CDR3 spells CASSPGQAGYGYTF. The CDR3 region has the DNA TGTGCCAGCAGCCCAGGACAGGCAGGCTATGGCTACACCTTC. This chain links TRBV27 with TRBJ1-2; 7 nucleotides match TRBD1. Germline V gene lookup returns CDR1 MNHEY and CDR2 SMNVEV (reference sequence). With V trimmed by 6 bases and J by 4 bases, 8 bases remained unmatched. This CDR3 is built from 14 residues.

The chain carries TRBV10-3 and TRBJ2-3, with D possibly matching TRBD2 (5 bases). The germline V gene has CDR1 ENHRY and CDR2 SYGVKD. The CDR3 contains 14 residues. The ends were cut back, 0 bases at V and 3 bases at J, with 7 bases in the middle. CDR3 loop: CAISESTGTDTQYF. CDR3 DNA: TGTGCCATCAGTGAGTCGACGGGAACAGATACGCAGTATTTT.